Below are 32 T cell receptor beta chains sequenced from a single sample in a study of T cell repertoires in cytomegalovirus infection. MiXCR was run by TCRdb on the reads, yielding one entry per CDR3 protein. The sample shows a few hundred thousand distinct CDR3 sequences, roughly 22% of them seen only once. The specimen was CD8+ T cells from PBMCs. The receptors were gathered from a human donor in good health (CMV status not recorded). Some clones in this sample may be carry-over from other donors' samples.

V gene TRBV19 combines with J gene TRBJ2-2; D call uncertain. This CDR3 has 15 amino acids. Per the germline V gene, CDR1 is LNHDA and CDR2 is SQIVND (reference sequence). Trimming removed 3 bases from V and 4 bases from J, with 12 bases in between. CDR3 protein: CASSILAESTGELFF. CDR3 coding DNA: TGTGCCAGTAGTATTCTGGCCGAAAGCACCGGGGAGCTGTTTTTT.

This clonotype was observed many times. The gene calls are TRBV7-6 and TRBJ2-1; D might be TRBD1 or TRBD2, each matching 5 bases. This CDR3 comprises 14 residues. Germline lookup yields CDR1 SGHVS and CDR2 FNYEAQ. The V gene lost 1 base and the J gene lost 9 bases, with 13 bases spanning the gap. CDR3 in DNA: TGTGCCAGCAGCTTAGGTCAGGGCGGAGGTGAGCAGTTCTTC. This sequence encodes CASSLGQGGGEQFF.

This clonotype has only a few counts. This chain uses TRBV10-3 with TRBJ2-7; no clear D gene. The CDR3 totals 13 residues. CDR1 and CDR2 from the germline V gene are ENHRY and SYGVKD. The V end was cut by 3 bases, the J end by 3 bases, with 9 bases between. CDR3 residues: CAISDRPFYEQYF. The CDR3 nucleotides read TGTGCCATCAGTGACAGACCATTCTACGAGCAGTACTTC.

This clonotype was observed a few times. The rearrangement joins TRBV10-2 to TRBJ1-1; D uncertain. Germline loops: CDR1 WSHSY, CDR2 SAAADI. The CDR3 is made up of 13 amino acids. Deletions cut 0 bases from V and 1 base from J, with 3 bases between. CDR3: CASSESGNTEAFF. CDR3 sequence (DNA): TGCGCCAGCAGTGAGTCTGGGAACACTGAAGCTTTCTTT.

This clonotype occurred many times. The gene calls are TRBV7-9 and TRBJ2-5; tentatively, D is TRBD1 (7 bases). The V and J ends lost 5 bases and 5 bases respectively, with 21 bases between them. From germline, CDR1 is SEHNR and CDR2 FQNEAQ (reference sequence). This CDR3 is 16 amino acids long. The CDR3 bases are TGTGCCAGCAGCCGAACAGGGTCCGCAGGGGGGGAGACCCAGTACTTC. Protein: CASSRTGSAGGETQYF.

This clonotype has ten or more counts. V and J are TRBV5-6 and TRBJ2-7; D is unresolved. The germline gives CDR1 SGHDT, CDR2 YYEEEE. The CDR3 is made up of 13 amino acids. V lost 2 bases and J lost 3, with 9 bases in between. As DNA, the CDR3 is TGTGCCAGCAGCTTCGGTGACTTCTACGAGCAGTACTTC. It translates to CASSFGDFYEQYF.

This clonotype was picked up many times. The chain is built from TRBV28 and TRBJ2-3; 9 bases are a match to TRBD1. The CDR3 covers 15 residues. Germline CDR1 reads MDHEN; CDR2 reads SYDVKM. J gave up 5 bases and V 4 bases, and 7 bases lay outside the gene matches. The CDR3 DNA sequence: TGTGCCAGCAGTTCTGGGACAGGGAGGATAGATACGCAGTATTTT. This translates into CASSSGTGRIDTQYF.

The chain has TRBV11-2 and TRBJ2-3; 9 nucleotides agree with TRBD2. CDR1 and CDR2 from the germline V gene are SGHAT and FQNNGV. V shed 1 base, J shed 4 bases, and the junction held 3 bases outside the gene matches. The CDR3 sequence is 15 residues long. The DNA of the CDR3 is TGTGCCAGCAGCTTAGGCGGGGGGGGAGCAGATACGCAGTATTTT. Amino acids: CASSLGGGGADTQYF.

This clonotype was seen a few times. The rearrangement links TRBV15 to TRBJ2-1; D call uncertain. Deletions cut 1 base from V and 0 bases from J, with 16 bases between. Germline V CDR1 and CDR2: LNHNV, YYDKDF (reference sequence). The CDR3 runs 18 residues. In DNA form, the CDR3 reads TGTGCCACCAGCAGAGCCTCTCGCGGTGAAAGCTCCTACAATGAGCAGTTCTTC. It yields the protein CATSRASRGESSYNEQFF.

Worth noting for this clonotype: A read error may be the cause here, since a much bigger clone is one base away. CDR3 region: CAGSHRQGHSYEQYF. For the CDR3, the DNA is TGCGCCGGCAGCCACCGACAGGGGCACTCCTACGAGCAGTACTTC. This rearrangement joins TRBV4-1 to TRBJ2-7, with TRBD1 identical over 8 bases. CDR3 length equals 15 residues. CDR1 MGHRA and CDR2 YSYEKL come from the germline V gene.

The sample holds many counts of this clonotype. This chain joins TRBV7-2 and TRBJ2-3, with D unresolved. The V end was cut by 2 bases, the J end by 2 bases, with 8 bases between. The CDR3 spans 14 residues. Germline values: CDR1 SGHTA, CDR2 FQGNSA. DNA of the CDR3: TGTGCCAGCAGCTTAATGGCCTACACAGATACGCAGTATTTT. It specifies CASSLMAYTDTQYF.

The V and J genes are TRBV5-4 and TRBJ2-3, with 7 bases lining up with TRBD1. The V gene end was trimmed by 3 bases and the J gene end by 2 bases; junction bases not matched to a gene: 3. The germline gives CDR1 SGHNT, CDR2 YYREEE (reference sequence). The CDR3 covers 14 residues. In DNA form, the CDR3 reads TGTGCCAGCAGCTGGGGGACAGTCACAGATACGCAGTATTTT. This sequence encodes CASSWGTVTDTQYF.

This sequence joins TRBV19 and TRBJ2-1; D not certain. This CDR3 region has 11 residues. Germline CDR1 reads LNHDA; CDR2 reads SQIVND (reference sequence). V lost 0 bases to trimming and J lost 12 bases, with 6 bases between them. CDR3 bases: TGTGCCAGTAGTATAGATGAAGGGCAGTTCTTC. As protein: CASSIDEGQFF.

There are many counts of this clonotype. This rearrangement joins TRBV10-3 to TRBJ2-7; D is unclear. V lost 3 bases and J lost 0, with 6 bases in between. CDR3 length: 13 amino acids. Germline V CDR1 and CDR2: ENHRY, SYGVKD. DNA for the CDR3: TGTGCCATCAGTGAAAAGGTCTCCTACGAGCAGTACTTC. This sequence encodes CAISEKVSYEQYF.

This clonotype was counted between two and nine times. J is TRBJ2-7 and V is TRBV2; D is undetermined. V shed 3 bases and J shed 1 base, with 13 bases lying between them. CDR1 is SNHLY, CDR2 FYNNEI, per germline. The CDR3 runs 15 residues. DNA for the CDR3: TGTGCCAGCAGTGACGCCCGGACCACGTCCTACGAGCAGTACTTC. The encoded protein is CASSDARTTSYEQYF.

In this sample, this clonotype turned up many times. This chain links TRBV19 with TRBJ2-1; TRBD1 matches 7 bases. The CDR3 is made up of 12 amino acids. The J segment lost 12 bases and the V segment lost 1 base, leaving 3 bases of the junction unmatched. CDR1 is LNHDA and CDR2 is SQIVND in the germline V gene (reference sequence). CDR3 in DNA: TGTGCCAGTAGTATAGGGGGACAGTCGCAGTTCTTC. Translation: CASSIGGQSQFF.

Comment on this clonotype: The junction departs from the called germline gene at one end, perhaps through a read error. The gene calls are TRBV7-9 and TRBJ2-3; D unresolved. The CDR3 has 13 amino acids. CDR1 and CDR2 from the germline V gene are SEHNR and FQNEAQ (reference sequence). CDR3 DNA sequence: TGTGCCACCAGCTTATCCTCTATAGATACGCAGTATTTT. Residues: CATSLSSIDTQYF. The full variable domain, in which reference TRBV7-9 and TRBJ2-3 provide the parts outside the CDR3, is DTGVSQNPRHKITKRGQNVTFRCDPISEHNRLYWYRQTLGQGPEFLTYFQNEAQLEKSRLLSDRFSAERPKGSFSTLEIQRTEQGDSAMYLCATSLSSIDTQYFGPGTRLTVL.

The chain employs TRBV4-1 and TRBJ1-1; D is unclear. V was clipped by 0 bases and J by 0 bases, with 11 bases between them. The CDR3 sequence is 16 residues long. CDR1 is MGHRA and CDR2 is YSYEKL in the germline V gene. DNA of the CDR3: TGCGCCAGCAGCCAAGATCTGAGACTTATGAACACTGAAGCTTTCTTT. Protein sequence: CASSQDLRLMNTEAFF.

This rearrangement joins TRBV7-6 to TRBJ2-5; D call uncertain. V lost 8 bases, J lost 5 bases, and 18 bases lay in between. The CDR3 spans 14 residues. Germline assignment: CDR1 SGHVS and CDR2 FNYEAQ. The CDR3, as DNA: TGTGCCAGCTCCTCCTCGCCGTTCGTCGAGACCCAGTACTTC. Residues: CASSSSPFVETQYF.

This clonotype was detected many times. The rearrangement uses TRBV11-1 and TRBJ2-1, with 7 nucleotides matching TRBD1. The V segment lost 5 bases and the J segment 8 bases; nucleotides outside the gene matches: 12. The CDR3 contains 15 residues. Germline loops: CDR1 SGHAT, CDR2 FQDESV (reference sequence). CDR3 in amino acids: CASSPRQGRGDEQFF. CDR3 nucleotides: TGTGCCAGCAGCCCCCGACAGGGTAGGGGCGATGAGCAGTTCTTC.

The table lists this clonotype with a count of one. V gene TRBV11-1 combines with J gene TRBJ2-1, with a tentative D call TRBD1 (5 bases). Trimming took off 2 bases at V and 4 bases at J, with 18 bases between the two ends. Germline V gene data show CDR1 as SGHAT and CDR2 as FQDESV (reference sequence). CDR3 length equals 17 residues. CDR3 residues: CASSLTITGLLYNEQFF. DNA for the CDR3: TGTGCCAGCAGCTTAACCATTACAGGATTACTTTACAATGAGCAGTTCTTC.

This clonotype appeared a few times. The rearrangement uses TRBV7-9 and TRBJ2-2; D may match TRBD1 or TRBD2 (5 bases each). The length of the CDR3 is 15 residues. The V gene's germline CDR1 is SEHNR and CDR2 FQNEAQ (reference sequence). Trimming took 5 bases from V and 3 from J, leaving 13 bases between them. CDR3 protein: CASSPAGAYTGELFF. CDR3 DNA: TGTGCCAGCAGCCCAGCCGGGGCCTACACCGGGGAGCTGTTTTTT.

This clonotype was seen at least ten times. The V gene is TRBV12-3 or TRBV12-4, the J gene TRBJ1-4; D remains ambiguous. Trimming took off 0 bases at V and 3 bases at J, with 11 bases between the two ends. The CDR3 contains 16 residues. The CDR3 region is CASSLARKAANEKLFF. In DNA, the CDR3 is TGTGCCAGCAGTTTAGCAAGGAAGGCGGCTAATGAAAAACTGTTTTTT.

The chain employs TRBV7-2 and TRBJ2-5; possibly TRBD1 for D (6 bases). CDR3 length equals 14 residues. CDR1 and CDR2 (germline): SGHTA, FQGNSA. Between the trimmed V and J ends, which lost 5 bases and 2 bases, there was a span of 12 bases. The CDR3 region is CASSREGEQETQYF. The CDR3 DNA follows: TGTGCCAGCAGCCGAGAGGGGGAACAAGAGACCCAGTACTTC. The complete variable domain, with remaining parts taken from reference TRBV7-2 and TRBJ2-5, reads GAGVSQSPSNKVTEKGKDVELRCDPISGHTALYWYRQSLGQGLEFLIYFQGNSAPDKSGLPSDRFSAERTGGSVSTLTIQRTQQEDSAVYLCASSREGEQETQYFGPGTRLLVL.

Turning to this clonotype: A clone one base away is much larger, so this may be a read error. The chain employs TRBV28 and TRBJ2-3; D ambiguous. Germline CDR1 reads MDHEN; CDR2 reads SYDVKM. This CDR3 spans 13 amino acids. The V end was cut by 10 bases, the J end by 6 bases, with 17 bases between. The CDR3 region has the DNA TGTGCCAACAAAAATCCGAATTTGGATACGCAGTATTTT. The encoded protein is CANKNPNLDTQYF. Based on the CDR3 plus reference TRBV28 and TRBJ2-3, the full variable domain is DVKVTQSSRYLVKRTGEKVFLECVQDMDHENMFWYRQDPGLGLRLIYFSYDVKMKEKGDIPEGYSVSREKKERFSLILESASTNQTSMYLCANKNPNLDTQYFGPGTRLTVL.

This clonotype was counted only a few times. The rearrangement joins TRBV12-3 or TRBV12-4 to TRBJ2-5; no reliable D call. The germline V and J ends were trimmed by 3 bases and 2 bases, with 7 bases remaining between them. The CDR3 runs 13 residues. The CDR3 DNA sequence: TGTGCCAGCAGTTTTATAGTACAAGAGACCCAGTACTTC. It codes for CASSFIVQETQYF.

This clonotype was seen a single time. A much more abundant neighbour one base away suggests this may be a read error. As DNA, the CDR3 is TGTGCCAGCAGCCGGGTGGGACAATACACCTTC. Its translation is CASSRVGQYTF. The chain couples TRBV5-4 to TRBJ1-2, with D maybe TRBD1 (6 bases). Germline V CDR1 and CDR2: SGHNT, YYREEE (reference sequence). The CDR3 runs 11 residues. V lost 4 bases, J lost 11 bases, and 12 bases lay in between.

The chain has TRBV9 and TRBJ2-7, with D hard to call. CDR1 is SGDLS and CDR2 is YYNGEE in the germline V gene. This CDR3 region has 13 residues. Trimming cost V 3 bases and J 3 bases, with 10 bases left between them. CDR3 region: CASSAKSNYEQYF. CDR3 nucleotides: TGTGCCAGCAGCGCCAAATCTAACTACGAGCAGTACTTC.

The V gene is TRBV27, the J gene TRBJ2-2; TRBD1 matches 8 bases. The trim removed 2 bases at V and 4 bases at J, leaving 9 bases unmatched. The length of the CDR3 is 17 residues. Germline CDR1 MNHEY, CDR2 SMNVEV (reference sequence). The CDR3 DNA reads TGTGCCAGCAGTTTAGGGCGGACAGGGCTGGCCACCGGGGAGCTGTTTTTT. Encoded protein: CASSLGRTGLATGELFF.

This clonotype was counted a few times. The chain links TRBV27 to TRBJ2-2, with D unresolved. This CDR3 spans 15 amino acids. Germline loops: CDR1 MNHEY, CDR2 SMNVEV (reference sequence). V shed 1 base and J shed 1 base, with 7 bases lying between them. CDR3 protein: CASSLYGENTGELFF. CDR3 sequence (DNA): TGTGCCAGCAGTTTATACGGAGAGAACACCGGGGAGCTGTTTTTT.

The V gene is TRBV19, the J gene TRBJ2-1; TRBD2 matches 14 bases. There are 18 residues in the CDR3. The V gene end was trimmed by 3 bases and the J gene end by 2 bases; junction bases not matched to a gene: 6. The germline gives CDR1 LNHDA, CDR2 SQIVND (reference sequence). CDR3 sequence: CASSIPGLAGVTYNEQFF. CDR3 in DNA: TGTGCCAGTAGTATTCCGGGACTAGCGGGGGTTACCTACAATGAGCAGTTCTTC.

This clonotype came up many times. The chain has TRBV7-2 and TRBJ2-7, with D perhaps matching TRBD2 (7 bases). V was shortened by 1 base and J by 6 bases, with 16 bases between the two germline ends. The V gene's germline CDR1 is SGHTA and CDR2 FQGNSA. This CDR3 region has 15 residues. This CDR3 is CASSLVGGGLPEQYF. Here the CDR3 DNA reads TGTGCCAGCAGCTTAGTGGGCGGGGGCCTTCCCGAGCAGTACTTC. The whole variable domain, remainder taken from reference TRBV7-2 and TRBJ2-7, is GAGVSQSPSNKVTEKGKDVELRCDPISGHTALYWYRQSLGQGLEFLIYFQGNSAPDKSGLPSDRFSAERTGGSVSTLTIQRTQQEDSAVYLCASSLVGGGLPEQYFGPGTRLTVT.